A selection of T cell receptor beta chains follows, all from one sample in a study of T cell responses to AZD1222 COVID-19 vaccine. Generated by immunoSEQ multiplex PCR, the TCRdb table keeps only in-frame clones and is missing some. The data hold some 95,000 clones, with roughly 85% observed a single time. Sequences were derived from peripheral blood, sampled on day 0 of AZD1222 vaccination. These receptors came from an adult in good health. CDR3s include the opening cysteine and the closing phenylalanine or tryptophan. D genes are given only for firm matches. Clone size, where shown, is once, few, many, or a class for clones that have expanded.

cdr3_length j_call v_call clone_size d_call cdr3_aa cdr3_nt
17 TRBJ1-3 TRBV5-4 NA TRBD1 CASSWTGGTGGGNTIYF TGTGCCAGCAGCTGGACAGGGGGCACGGGTGGTGGAAACACCATATATTTT
15 TRBJ2-1 TRBV29-1 NA TRBD2 CSVATRLAGDNEQFF TGCAGCGTTGCAACCAGACTAGCGGGAGACAATGAGCAGTTCTTC
13 TRBJ1-2 TRBV30 NA NA CAWSVREFHGYTF TGTGCCTGGAGTGTAAGGGAATTTCATGGCTACACCTTC
11 TRBJ1-1 TRBV3-1/TRBV3-2 NA NA CASSQKLEAFF TGTGCCAGCAGCCAGAAATTGGAAGCTTTCTTT
16 TRBJ2-3 TRBV9 NA NA CASSVGQGISTDTQYF TGTGCCAGCAGCGTAGGGCAGGGGATTAGCACAGATACGCAGTATTTT
13 TRBJ1-1 TRBV2 many NA CARSGQGNTEAFF TGTGCCAGATCTGGTCAGGGGAACACTGAAGCTTTCTTT
16 TRBJ2-1 TRBV21-1 NA NA CASSKAGGYLYNEQFF TGTGCCAGCAGCAAAGCGGGCGGGTACCTTTACAATGAGCAGTTCTTC
12 TRBJ2-1 TRBV30 NA NA CAWSVGVHEQFF TGTGCCTGGAGTGTAGGGGTACATGAGCAGTTCTTC
16 TRBJ2-1 TRBV7-6 NA TRBD1 CASSRSRDSTYNEQFF TGTGCCAGCAGCCGGAGTCGGGACAGTACCTACAATGAGCAGTTCTTC
11 TRBJ2-7 TRBV27 NA NA CASSSHYEQYF TGTGCCAGCAGTTCGCACTACGAGCAGTACTTC
15 TRBJ2-7 TRBV6-5 NA NA CASSYSISSSYEQYF TGTGCCAGCAGTTACTCGATAAGTAGCTCCTACGAGCAGTACTTC
16 TRBJ1-1 TRBV19 once TRBD1 CASSSRTGGGYTEAFF TGTGCCAGTAGTTCAAGGACAGGGGGCGGATACACTGAAGCTTTCTTT
15 TRBJ2-2 TRBV6-4 NA NA CASSPQGGETGELFF TGTGCCAGCAGCCCCCAGGGGGGGGAGACCGGGGAGCTGTTTTTT